The present TCR beta chain was sequenced within a study of CD8 T cells in Susac syndrome. CD8+ and CD4+ blood T cells underwent TCR beta sequencing. The control participants were healthy donors, and these controls were matched with respect to both age and sex. Negative isolation yielded CD8+ and CD4+ T cells; FACS enriched TEMRA cells. RNA in amounts of roughly 0.5 to 1 ug was reverse transcribed with random hexamers. An immunoSEQ multiplex PCR generated amplified TCR beta CDR3 products spanning 54 Vbeta and 13 Jbeta. TCRdb processed the immunoSEQ multiplex PCR reads anew with MiXCR; each CDR3 protein has one entry. Among about 140,000 distinct CDR3 sequences listed, roughly 94% were seen once. The germline CDR1 and CDR2 sequences are MNHEY and SMNVEV (reference sequence). V lost 5 bases to trimming and J lost 4 bases; unmatched junction nucleotides: 8. The length of the CDR3 is 15 residues.

V is TRBV27 and J is TRBJ2-5, with 9 bases lining up with TRBD2. The origin of this receptor is a human donor in good health. Material for sequencing was CD8+ T cells from PBMCs. The CDR3 nucleotides are TGTGCCAGCAGTCTTAGCGGGAGTAGGCGAGAGACCCAGTACTTC. This sequence encodes CASSLSGSRRETQYF.